The T cell receptor beta chain under discussion was sequenced for a study of blood T cell repertoires in COVID-19. In the original analysis: Cell counts per sample came from amplifying reference gene primers. Only in-frame clones appear in the TCRdb table, and some are missing; sequencing was by immunoSEQ multiplex PCR. The V and J calls and clone size come from that table; D and trimming were worked out from the DNA. This sample has roughly 97,000 clones, with around four fifths found just once. This clone appeared a single time. Unmatched junction bases numbered 7, after V lost 11 bases and J lost 5 bases. The CDR3 is made up of 14 amino acids. In germline, CDR1 is ENHRY, CDR2 SYGVKD.

The TCR originated in a man aged 55 to 70 with acute or convalescent COVID-19. V gene TRBV10-3 combines with J gene TRBJ2-3, with 13 positions matching TRBD2. Source material: peripheral blood. Written as DNA, the CDR3 is TGTGCCTCCGGGACTAGCGGGACGGAAGATACGCAGTATTTT. As protein: CASGTSGTEDTQYF.